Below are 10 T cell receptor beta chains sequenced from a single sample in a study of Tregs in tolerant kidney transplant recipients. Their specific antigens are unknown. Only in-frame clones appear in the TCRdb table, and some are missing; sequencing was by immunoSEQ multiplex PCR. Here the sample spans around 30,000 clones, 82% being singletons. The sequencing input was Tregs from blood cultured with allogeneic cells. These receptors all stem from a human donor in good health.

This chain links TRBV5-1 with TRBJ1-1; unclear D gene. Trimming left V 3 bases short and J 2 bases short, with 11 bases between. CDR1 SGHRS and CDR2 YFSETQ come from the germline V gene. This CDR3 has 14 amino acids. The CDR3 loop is CASSSSTPNTEAFF. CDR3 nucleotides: TGCGCCAGCAGCTCGTCTACGCCTAACACTGAAGCTTTCTTT. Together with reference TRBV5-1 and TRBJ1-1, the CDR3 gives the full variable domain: KAGVTQTPRYLIKTRGQQVTLSCSPISGHRSVSWYQQTPGQGLQFLFEYFSETQRNKGNFPGRFSGRQFSNSRSEMNVSTLELGDSALYLCASSSSTPNTEAFFGQGTRLTVV.

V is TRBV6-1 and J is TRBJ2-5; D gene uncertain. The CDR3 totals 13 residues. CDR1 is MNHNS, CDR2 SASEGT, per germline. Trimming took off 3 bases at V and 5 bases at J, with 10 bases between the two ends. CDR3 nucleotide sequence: TGTGCCAGCAGTGACACAGTTCAGGAGACCCAGTACTTC. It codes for CASSDTVQETQYF.

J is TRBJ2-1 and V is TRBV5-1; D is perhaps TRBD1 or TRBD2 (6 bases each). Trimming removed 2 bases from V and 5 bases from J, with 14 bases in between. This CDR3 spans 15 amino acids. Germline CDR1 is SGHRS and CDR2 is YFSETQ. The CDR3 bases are TGCGCCAGCAGCTTAGGGGGAGGCGTCAACAATGAGCAGTTCTTC. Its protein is CASSLGGGVNNEQFF.

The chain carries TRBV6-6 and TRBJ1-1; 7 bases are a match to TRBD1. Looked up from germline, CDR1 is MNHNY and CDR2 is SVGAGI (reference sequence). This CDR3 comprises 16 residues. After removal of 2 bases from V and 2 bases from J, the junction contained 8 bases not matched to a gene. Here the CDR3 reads CASSYGAGTENTEAFF. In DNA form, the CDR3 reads TGTGCCAGCAGTTACGGTGCCGGGACAGAAAACACTGAAGCTTTCTTT.

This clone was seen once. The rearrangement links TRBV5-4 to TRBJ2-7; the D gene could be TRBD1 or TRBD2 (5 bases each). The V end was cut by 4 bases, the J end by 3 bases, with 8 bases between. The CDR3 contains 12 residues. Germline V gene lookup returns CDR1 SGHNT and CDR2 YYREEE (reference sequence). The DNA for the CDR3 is TGTGCCAGCAGCCAGGGACGCTACGAGCAGTACTTC. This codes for CASSQGRYEQYF. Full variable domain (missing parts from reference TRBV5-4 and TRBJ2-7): ETGVTQSPTHLIKTRGQQVTLRCSSQSGHNTVSWYQQALGQGPQFIFQYYREEENGRGNFPPRFSGLQFPNYSSELNVNALELDDSALYLCASSQGRYEQYFGPGTRLTVT.

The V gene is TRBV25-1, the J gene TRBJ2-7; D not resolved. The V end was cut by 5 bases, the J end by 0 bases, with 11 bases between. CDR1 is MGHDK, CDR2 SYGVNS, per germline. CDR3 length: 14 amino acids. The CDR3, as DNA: TGTGCCAGCAGTAGAGACGGCGGCTCCTACGAGCAGTACTTC. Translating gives CASSRDGGSYEQYF.

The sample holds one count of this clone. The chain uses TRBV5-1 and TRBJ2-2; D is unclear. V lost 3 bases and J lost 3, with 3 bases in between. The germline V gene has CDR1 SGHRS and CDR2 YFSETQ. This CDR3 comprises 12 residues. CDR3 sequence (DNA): TGCGCCAGCAGCTCACACACCGGGGAGCTGTTTTTT. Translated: CASSSHTGELFF.

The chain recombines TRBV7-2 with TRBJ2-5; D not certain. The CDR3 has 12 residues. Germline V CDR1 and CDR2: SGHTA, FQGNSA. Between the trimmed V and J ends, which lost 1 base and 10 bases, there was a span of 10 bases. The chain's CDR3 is CASSLEWGDQYF. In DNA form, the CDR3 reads TGTGCCAGCAGCTTAGAGTGGGGTGACCAGTACTTC.

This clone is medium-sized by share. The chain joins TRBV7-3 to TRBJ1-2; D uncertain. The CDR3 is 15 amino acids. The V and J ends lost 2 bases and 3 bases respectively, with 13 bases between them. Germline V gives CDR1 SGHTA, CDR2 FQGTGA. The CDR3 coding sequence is TGTGCCAGCAGCTTATCAAGCAGCCAGGACTATGGCTACACCTTC. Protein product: CASSLSSSQDYGYTF.

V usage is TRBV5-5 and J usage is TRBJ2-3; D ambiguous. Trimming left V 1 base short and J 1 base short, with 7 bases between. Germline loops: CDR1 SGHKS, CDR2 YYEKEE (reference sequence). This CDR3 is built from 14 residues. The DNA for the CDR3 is TGTGCCAGCAGCTTGTACGTGGGCACAGATACGCAGTATTTT. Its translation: CASSLYVGTDTQYF.